This T cell receptor beta chain was profiled in a study of post-analysis software for immune sequencing data. Broader study findings: Higher frequency in patients than in controls was seen for 5 or 6 TRBV segments, with TRBV5-6, TRBV5-1 and TRBV20-1 among them.

TCR beta cDNA libraries had unique molecular identifiers. TCRdb re-called the PCR reads with MiXCR, one entry per CDR3 protein. Among some 370,000 distinct CDR3 sequences listed, roughly 30% were seen once. V was clipped by 8 bases and J by 3 bases; unmatched bases: 7. There are 14 residues in the CDR3. Germline V gives CDR1 KGHDR, CDR2 SFDVKD. As concerns this clonotype: The antigen is undetermined.

This clonotype was sampled from a girl aged 5-17 years with multiple sclerosis. The rearrangement links TRBV24-1 to TRBJ2-3; 7 bases are a match to TRBD1. The sample taken for sequencing was blood. CDR3 residues: CATIGTDETDTQYF. The DNA for the CDR3 is TGTGCCACCATCGGGACAGATGAAACAGATACGCAGTATTTT.